The 14 T cell receptor beta chains below all came from one sample that was sequenced in a study of blood T cell repertoires in COVID-19. This table comes from immunoSEQ multiplex PCR, and its TCRdb copy is limited to in-frame clones, with some not included. The table shows tens of thousands of clones, with more than 60% occurring only once. Sequencing was performed on peripheral blood. The receptors stem from a human donor in a cohort sampled during active COVID-19.

This clone was observed once. The CDR3 spells CASSRQGGQPQHF. The DNA of the CDR3 is TGTGCCAGCAGCCGACAGGGCGGTCAGCCCCAGCATTTT. J is TRBJ1-5 and V is TRBV3-1 (or the pseudogene TRBV3-2); 7 bases match TRBD1. Losses at the gene ends were 4 bases for V and 6 bases for J; bases not matched to a gene: 3. Per germline, CDR1 LGHDT and CDR2 YNNKEL (reference sequence). This CDR3 has 13 amino acids.

This chain connects TRBV30 to TRBJ1-6; TRBD1 matches at 8 bases. The germline V gene has CDR1 GTSNPN and CDR2 SVGIG (reference sequence). V lost 4 bases to trimming and J lost 9 bases; unmatched junction nucleotides: 11. This CDR3 is built from 15 residues. CDR3 nucleotide sequence: TGTGCCTGGACCATTGGACAGGGTGGAGTTTCACCCCTCCACTTT. This sequence encodes CAWTIGQGGVSPLHF.

V is TRBV5-6 and J is TRBJ2-7; TRBD2 is a possible D gene (6 bases). This CDR3 region has 15 residues. Germline V gene lookup returns CDR1 SGHDT and CDR2 YYEEEE. Trimming removed 6 bases at V and 4 bases at J, with 20 bases between. The CDR3 protein is CASTGRWDSPYEQYF. Here the CDR3 DNA reads TGTGCCAGCACCGGACGCTGGGACTCCCCTTACGAGCAGTACTTC. Complete variable domain (other parts from reference TRBV5-6 and TRBJ2-7): DAGVTQSPTHLIKTRGQQVTLRCSPKSGHDTVSWYQQALGQGPQFIFQYYEEEERQRGNFPDRFSGHQFPNYSSELNVNALLLGDSALYLCASTGRWDSPYEQYFGPGTRLTVT.

This chain connects TRBV7-9 to TRBJ2-7, with TRBD1 matching 8 bases. J lost 5 bases, V lost 5 bases, and 5 bases had no gene match. Looked up from germline, CDR1 is SEHNR and CDR2 is FQNEAQ (reference sequence). The CDR3 spans 13 residues. CDR3 nucleotide sequence: TGTGCCAGCAGCCCTACAGGGGGGAACGAGCAGTACTTC. Amino acids: CASSPTGGNEQYF.

This rearrangement joins TRBV12-3 or TRBV12-4 to TRBJ1-2; D is ambiguous. The germline V and J ends were trimmed by 6 bases and 8 bases, with 16 bases remaining between them. The CDR3 sequence is 13 residues long. CDR3 amino acids: CASSPPGTGGYTF. DNA for the CDR3: TGTGCCAGCAGCCCCCCCGGTACGGGGGGCTACACCTTC.

The V and J genes are TRBV18 and TRBJ2-3; 11 nucleotides agree with TRBD2. V shed 2 bases and J 2 bases; nucleotides not matched to a gene: 3. There are 16 residues in the CDR3. Germline CDR1 and CDR2: KGHSH and LQKENI. The CDR3 protein is CASSPTSGGATDTQYF. CDR3 coding DNA: TGTGCCAGCTCACCAACTAGCGGGGGAGCCACAGATACGCAGTATTTT.

The genes are TRBV27 and TRBJ2-7; 8 nucleotides line up with TRBD1. Germline V lookup: CDR1 MNHEY, CDR2 SMNVEV (reference sequence). The CDR3 consists of 14 residues. The junction had 7 bases not matched to a gene; V was cut back by 6 bases and J by 3 bases. Here the CDR3 reads CASRDQGAHYEQYF. CDR3 in DNA: TGTGCCAGCAGGGATCAGGGGGCCCACTACGAGCAGTACTTC.

The gene calls are TRBV3-1 (or the pseudogene TRBV3-2) and TRBJ2-3; the match to TRBD1 covers 7 bases. The CDR3 extends over 16 amino acids. CDR1 LGHDT and CDR2 YNNKEL come from the germline V gene (reference sequence). V lost 0 bases, J lost 4 bases, and 7 bases stayed unmatched. The CDR3, as DNA: TGTGCCAGCAGCCAAGATCTCAACAGGGGATCAGATACGCAGTATTTT. Protein: CASSQDLNRGSDTQYF.

A single count supports this clone. V is TRBV12-3 or TRBV12-4 and J is TRBJ2-7, with D hard to call. V was trimmed by 3 bases and J by 3 bases, leaving 6 bases between them. This CDR3 is 12 amino acids long. The CDR3 sequence is CASSFSIYEQYF. CDR3 in DNA: TGTGCCAGCAGTTTTAGTATCTACGAGCAGTACTTC.

This clone was recorded only once. The rearrangement uses TRBV25-1 and TRBJ1-3; perhaps TRBD1 as D (5 bases). Per the germline V gene, CDR1 is MGHDK and CDR2 is SYGVNS. This CDR3 is 13 amino acids long. The ends were cut back, 7 bases at V and 4 bases at J, with 11 bases in the middle. The CDR3, as DNA: TGTGCCAGCACCCTCTCAGGGGGAAACACCATATATTTT. This sequence encodes CASTLSGGNTIYF.

V gene TRBV7-2 combines with J gene TRBJ2-7, with a weak D call TRBD2 (5 bases). CDR3 length: 16 amino acids. V lost 4 bases and J lost 2, with 18 bases in between. Germline V gene data show CDR1 as SGHTA and CDR2 as FQGNSA. CDR3 nucleotide sequence: TGTGCCAGCAGCTCCCCTGAGGTCCGGGGTGCCTACGAGCAGTACTTC. Its protein is CASSSPEVRGAYEQYF.

The chain joins TRBV27 to TRBJ1-2; a weak D match, TRBD1 (5 bases). Germline loops: CDR1 MNHEY, CDR2 SMNVEV (reference sequence). V dropped 7 bases and J dropped 5 bases, with 14 bases sitting between them. This CDR3 comprises 13 residues. The CDR3 sequence: CASKESGSYGYTF. CDR3 coding DNA: TGTGCCAGCAAGGAGTCAGGGTCATATGGCTACACCTTC.

The V gene is TRBV6-5, the J gene TRBJ2-7; D possibly corresponds to TRBD2 (6 bases). The CDR3 is 15 amino acids. In germline, CDR1 is MNHEY, CDR2 SVGAGI. V lost 2 bases and J lost 6, with 17 bases in between. The CDR3 loop reads CASSYHGGETVEQYF. DNA for the CDR3: TGTGCCAGCAGTTACCACGGCGGGGAAACGGTCGAGCAGTACTTC.

The CDR3 DNA is TGTGCCAGTAGTATTCAACGCGGGCCTAAAGCTTTCTTT. Protein product: CASSIQRGPKAFF. The chain recombines TRBV19 with TRBJ1-1; the D is unclear. The germline CDR1 and CDR2 sequences are LNHDA and SQIVND (reference sequence). Deletions cut 3 bases from V and 9 bases from J, with 14 bases between. The CDR3 totals 13 residues.